Below, one T cell receptor beta chain is given with its context. The sample comes from a study of shared T cell receptors in the human thymus. V trimming: 4 bases; J trimming: 3 bases; junction bases outside the gene matches: 10. Germline-derived CDR1 and CDR2 are SEHNR and FQNEAQ (reference sequence). The CDR3 totals 16 residues. Clones were sequenced by immunoSEQ multiplex PCR, and TCRdb holds only the in-frame ones, with some missing. Among hundreds of thousands of clones listed, about 90% were seen once. These data were also reused for a study on human thymus T cells. As that report states: The donor group consisted of healthy Finnish infants who were having corrective surgery for congenital heart defects. It was from resections taken during corrective heart surgery that the thymus tissue came. Biased V and J segment usage appeared in thymus and peripheral blood.

This TCR was sampled from a boy in the first two years of life with a congenital heart defect. The J gene is TRBJ1-2, the V gene TRBV7-9; 8 nucleotides match TRBD1. Source material: thymocytes. CDR3 in DNA: TGTGCCAGCAGCTCCCGGCAGGGGGCGGGGGACTATGGCTACACCTTC. This encodes CASSSRQGAGDYGYTF.